This TCR beta chain comes out of a study of T-cell memory formation after mild COVID-19. Study background: Most TCR clusters belonged to a single donor.

Points from the study as a whole: A second wave of clones peaked on day 37, and their SARS-CoV-2 specificity went unconfirmed. Pre-infection memory harbored some responding clones, suggesting cross-reactive memory joined.

The CDR3 totals 16 residues. From germline, CDR1 is SGHNT and CDR2 YYREEE (reference sequence). V gave up 4 bases and J gave up 2 bases, with 17 bases separating them. It was 5'RACE with constant-segment primers that produced the TCR alpha and TCR beta cDNA libraries, which carried sample barcodes and UMIs. A single record per CDR3 protein comes from TCRdb applying MiXCR to the 5' RACE reads. The sample holds 540,000 or so distinct CDR3 sequences, around 20% seen once. This clonotype was found a few times. Its specificity is not known. Sequencing used PBMCs or a T cell subset sorted from them (not recorded which). The chain has TRBV5-4 and TRBJ2-3; possibly TRBD1 or TRBD2 for D (7 bases each). This clonotype was sampled from an adult woman who had mild COVID-19 (a few samples of this study predate the infection). Cell type and time point are not known. CDR3 sequence reads: CASSLQGGRYTDTQYF. The CDR3 DNA is TGTGCCAGCAGCCTTCAGGGGGGGCGGTACACAGATACGCAGTATTTT.